Here is one TCR beta chain with its context. Its specific antigen is unknown. No quality values exist for individual bases; no much larger clone is one base distant. No treatment had been received by any patient before thyroid surgery. Using T-cell receptor beta sequencing, the study looked back at clinical samples from patients collected from the early 2010s to the late 2010s. This entry belongs to a study of metastatic and nonmetastatic thyroid tumors (dated by TCRdb to 2019 to 2021). Study-wide context: For patients with malignant and with benign thyroid disease, the researchers compared repertoires between peripheral blood samples and tumor or nodule tissue samples. Results and caveats for the whole study, not just this receptor: In both blood and tumor samples, TCR beta diversity was reported to be significantly higher in malignant tumors than in benign nodules.

Libraries were constructed by PCR. Data came from an Illumina HiSeq 4000. High-throughput sequencing was used to profile the TCR beta-chain CDR3 region of each patient. In the authors' own workflow: A classifier to discriminate distant-metastatic papillary thyroid cancer patients was built from CDR3 differences across clinicopathological groups. The Shannon index was used to assess repertoire diversity, and the Morisita-Horn index was used to assess tumor-blood repertoire similarity. The public sequencing data were trimmed at Q25 with fastp and processed into clonotypes with MiXCR by TCRdb, which kept only in-frame beta chains. What appears here as the V and J calls and clone size reflects TCRdb's work, not the paper's. The sample table contains 30,000 or so clones; only one count was recorded for 15% to 20% of them. 7.5% to 9.5% of the sample rests with the top ten. CDR1 and CDR2, looked up from the germline V gene, are KGHDR and SFDVKD. Including cysteine and phenylalanine, the CDR3 has 15 amino acids. CDR3 DNA only is kept here, 45 bases in frame from base 1. The V and J ends are trimmed by 4 bases and 1 base, leaving 11 bases between them.

The chain was built from TRBV24-1 and TRBJ2-3, with the D gene too uncertain to name. The specimen sequenced was blood. The origin of this receptor is a female donor with papillary thyroid cancer or a benign thyroid nodule (not recorded which). Some clones in this sample may be carry-over from other donors' samples. The CDR3 region: CATSDPIDGTDTQYF. The nucleotides are TGTGCCACCAGTGACCCTATAGACGGCACAGATACGCAGTATTTT.